Sequencing of this T cell receptor beta chain was carried out in a study of cytotoxic CD8 clonotypes in ibrutinib-treated CLL. Germline loops: CDR1 SQVTM, CDR2 ANQGSEA. V was shortened by 1 base and J by 3 bases, with 7 bases between the two germline ends. CDR3 size: 12 residues. Some clones are missing from TCRdb's copy, which holds only in-frame ones; the method was immunoSEQ multiplex PCR. The table lists approximately 130,000 clones, approximately 81% of them singletons. The sequencing used PBMCs, collected after 24 months of ibrutinib treatment. The source of this sequence is a human donor with chronic lymphocytic leukemia. The chain combines TRBV29-1 with TRBJ2-7; D ambiguous. CDR3 coding DNA: TGCAGCGTTGAAGTATACAGCTACGAGCAGTACTTC. Translated, it gives CSVEVYSYEQYF.